The rows below give T cell receptor beta chains drawn from one sample of a study of OX40 agonist ivuxolimab in advanced cancers. Produced via immunoSEQ multiplex PCR; TCRdb's table is partial and in-frame only. The data hold 80,000 to 95,000 clones, with around 90% observed a single time. This specimen was CD4+ or CD8+ T cells sorted from blood, taken in a trial of the OX40 agonist ivuxolimab. These receptors all come from an adult with an advanced solid tumor such as melanoma, head and neck, liver or kidney cancer. Each CDR3 is given with its conserved first and last residue. The D gene is left open where the match is weak. The size field is filled for only some rows; it gives once, few, many or a size class.

cdr3_aa: CASSYLGQPPLSAQHF; cdr3_nt: TGTGCCAGCAGTTACTTGGGACAGCCTCCTTTATCAGCCCAGCATTTT; d_call: TRBD1; clone_size: -; v_call: TRBV6-5; j_call: TRBJ1-5
cdr3_aa: CASSVGLVTGELFF; cdr3_nt: TGTGCCAGCAGTGTGGGGCTGGTTACCGGGGAGCTGTTTTTT; d_call: -; clone_size: -; v_call: TRBV2; j_call: TRBJ2-2
cdr3_aa: CASSQGTLSTDTQYF; cdr3_nt: TGTGCCAGCAGTCAAGGGACCCTCAGCACAGATACGCAGTATTTT; d_call: -; clone_size: -; v_call: TRBV2; j_call: TRBJ2-3
cdr3_aa: CASSFGGRDRRWPQHF; cdr3_nt: TGTGCCAGCAGTTTCGGAGGTCGGGACCGTCGTTGGCCCCAGCATTTT; d_call: -; clone_size: -; v_call: TRBV27; j_call: TRBJ1-5
cdr3_aa: CASSLGGGTEAFF; cdr3_nt: TGTGCCAGCAGCTTAGGGGGAGGGACTGAAGCTTTCTTT; d_call: -; clone_size: -; v_call: TRBV7-3; j_call: TRBJ1-1
cdr3_aa: CASSQFGRIGEQYF; cdr3_nt: TGTGCCAGCAGTCAATTTGGACGTATCGGGGAGCAGTACTTC; d_call: -; clone_size: -; v_call: TRBV6-1; j_call: TRBJ2-7
cdr3_aa: CASSFVSGGEAFF; cdr3_nt: TGTGCCAGCAGCTTTGTGTCGGGCGGTGAAGCTTTCTTT; d_call: -; clone_size: -; v_call: TRBV5-5; j_call: TRBJ1-1
cdr3_aa: CASSQDKGVTNSPLHF; cdr3_nt: TGTGCCAGCAGCCAAGATAAAGGCGTTACCAATTCACCCCTCCACTTT; d_call: -; clone_size: once; v_call: TRBV4-2; j_call: TRBJ1-6
cdr3_aa: CSARDSEKLFF; cdr3_nt: TGCAGTGCTAGAGACTCCGAAAAACTGTTTTTT; d_call: -; clone_size: -; v_call: TRBV20-1; j_call: TRBJ1-4
cdr3_aa: CAWSKTTNADTQYF; cdr3_nt: TGTGCCTGGAGTAAAACGACTAATGCAGATACGCAGTATTTT; d_call: -; clone_size: -; v_call: TRBV30; j_call: TRBJ2-3
cdr3_aa: CASSSLSFLGDEQFF; cdr3_nt: TGTGCCAGCAGTTCCCTATCCTTCTTGGGGGATGAGCAGTTCTTC; d_call: -; clone_size: -; v_call: TRBV27; j_call: TRBJ2-1
cdr3_aa: CASRLGGRENQPQHF; cdr3_nt: TGTGCCAGCAGGCTGGGAGGGAGGGAAAATCAGCCCCAGCATTTT; d_call: -; clone_size: -; v_call: TRBV28; j_call: TRBJ1-5
cdr3_aa: CASRGGREYYEQYF; cdr3_nt: TGTGCCAGCAGGGGGGGGCGGGAGTATTACGAGCAGTACTTC; d_call: -; clone_size: -; v_call: TRBV2; j_call: TRBJ2-7
cdr3_aa: CASSESVVRAGANVLTF; cdr3_nt: TGTGCCAGCAGTGAAAGCGTCGTCAGGGCTGGGGCCAACGTCCTGACTTTC; d_call: -; clone_size: -; v_call: TRBV6-1; j_call: TRBJ2-6
cdr3_aa: CASRPRTGRGYNEQFF; cdr3_nt: TGCGCCAGCAGGCCCCGGACAGGACGAGGGTACAATGAGCAGTTCTTC; d_call: TRBD1; clone_size: few; v_call: TRBV10-2; j_call: TRBJ2-1
cdr3_aa: CASSTGTGNSGNTIYF; cdr3_nt: TGTGCCAGCAGCACTGGGACAGGGAACTCTGGAAACACCATATATTTT; d_call: TRBD1; clone_size: -; v_call: TRBV9; j_call: TRBJ1-3
cdr3_aa: CALSGASGVGETQYF; cdr3_nt: TGTGCCTTATCGGGAGCTAGCGGGGTGGGGGAGACCCAGTACTTC; d_call: TRBD2; clone_size: -; v_call: TRBV5-3; j_call: TRBJ2-5
cdr3_aa: CAWSVRGAGNTIYF; cdr3_nt: TGTGCCTGGAGTGTAAGAGGGGCTGGAAACACCATATATTTT; d_call: -; clone_size: -; v_call: TRBV30; j_call: TRBJ1-3
cdr3_aa: CAWSWEVLYGYTF; cdr3_nt: TGTGCCTGGAGTTGGGAGGTCCTCTATGGCTACACCTTC; d_call: -; clone_size: -; v_call: TRBV30; j_call: TRBJ1-2
cdr3_aa: CASSYSTGEEQYF; cdr3_nt: TGTGCCAGCAGTTACTCGACAGGAGAGGAGCAGTACTTC; d_call: -; clone_size: -; v_call: TRBV6-6; j_call: TRBJ2-7